This paragraph covers one TCR beta chain sequence. V lost 0 bases and J lost 9, with 15 bases in between. The CDR3 has 15 amino acids. Germline V gene data show CDR1 as SGHDN and CDR2 as FVKESK. This sample was included in a study of CD8+ T cells in alopecia areata. Extraction of RNA preceded its reverse transcription into cDNA, which served as the sequencing template. This table comes from immunoSEQ multiplex PCR, and its TCRdb copy is limited to in-frame clones, with some not included. The data hold a few hundred thousand clones, with less than 50% observed a single time. Noted treatment: oral pan-JAK inhibitor, 5-10 mg twice daily.

This sequence joins TRBV14 and TRBJ2-1; D is unclear. The sequence was collected from a human donor with alopecia areata. This specimen consisted of CD4+ T cells sorted from blood, obtained at approximately week 36, from a patient treated with tofacitinib. The CDR3 coding sequence is TGTGCCAGCAGCCAAGATGGAGCACTCATGGCTGAGCAGTTCTTC. Its protein product is CASSQDGALMAEQFF.